These 5 T cell receptor beta chains share one sample of origin, sequenced in a study of CD8+ T cells in alopecia areata (dated by TCRdb to between 2017 and 2018). The label giving this sample's time point can be read as: approximately 4 weeks on oral tofacitinib. The treatment or condition label for this specimen denotes: oral pan-JAK inhibitor, 5-10 mg twice daily. Receptor amplification or capture employed the immunoSEQ multiplex PCR assay. RNA was extracted from all samples and reverse transcribed into cDNA, which served as template for TCR sequencing. TCRdb mirrors the immuneACCESS table, restricted to in-frame sequences. Some clones are absent from its copies; in checked studies, under half trace to an unresolved V gene, and the reason for the others is unknown. The table for this sample lists about 42,000 clones; approximately 65% of them were counted only once. 20% to 25% of the sample comes from the top ten.

This material consisted of CD8+ T cells sorted from blood, taken at week 4, from a patient treated with tofacitinib. These receptors were obtained from a human donor with alopecia areata.

The CDR3 DNA sequence: TGTGCCAGCAGCTTAGCGACGACAGTCGGGCAGTTCTTC. This gives the protein CASSLATTVGQFF. This chain joins TRBV7-2 and TRBJ2-1, with D perhaps TRBD1 (5 bases). The CDR3 spans 13 residues. Trimming pared 0 bases from V and 12 bases from J, leaving 12 bases between. Germline loops: CDR1 SGHTA, CDR2 FQGNSA.

This chain uses TRBV29-1 with TRBJ1-2; D is undetermined. The CDR3 has 14 residues. V dropped 5 bases and J dropped 8 bases, with 21 bases sitting between them. Germline V gives CDR1 SQVTM, CDR2 ANQGSEA. The CDR3 DNA reads as TGCAGCGTTTCTGAGGGAAAAAGCCCCTTAGGCTACACCTTC. Translating gives CSVSEGKSPLGYTF.

This clone was counted between two and nine times. The gene calls are TRBV30 and TRBJ1-1, with a tentative D call TRBD1 (6 bases). The length of the CDR3 is 10 residues. Per the germline V gene, CDR1 is GTSNPN and CDR2 is SVGIG (reference sequence). Trimming removed 1 base at V and 10 bases at J, with 7 bases between. The CDR3 sequence: CAWSGTAAFF. The CDR3 nucleotides read TGTGCCTGGAGTGGGACAGCAGCTTTCTTT.

The chain carries TRBV7-9 and TRBJ1-1; D ambiguous. Trimming left V 1 base short and J 5 bases short, with 2 bases between. The CDR3 length is 11 residues. Germline V gives CDR1 SEHNR, CDR2 FQNEAQ (reference sequence). CDR3 loop: CASSLGTEAFF. The CDR3 DNA is TGTGCCAGCAGCTTAGGTACTGAAGCTTTCTTT.

V usage is TRBV29-1 and J usage is TRBJ2-7, with 7 bases identical to TRBD2. With V trimmed by 0 bases and J by 3 bases, 2 bases remained unmatched. From germline, CDR1 is SQVTM and CDR2 ANQGSEA. This CDR3 spans 13 amino acids. CDR3 DNA: TGCAGCGTTGAAGAGGGAGGGAGCTACGAGCAGTACTTC. As protein: CSVEEGGSYEQYF.